The rows below give T cell receptor beta chains drawn from one sample of a study of T cell responses to AZD1222 COVID-19 vaccine. Sequencing used immunoSEQ multiplex PCR; TCRdb keeps in-frame clones, though not all of them. The sample has approximately 110,000 clones; about 90% are singletons. The material sequenced was peripheral blood, taken on day 0 of AZD1222 vaccination. The source of these receptors is an adult in good health. Each CDR3 is given without its conserved first and last residue.

>TRBV4-2|TRBJ2-7
ASTAGLAGEDEQY
>TRBV7-2|TRBJ2-7
ASSLVGTGNYEQY
>TRBV3-1/TRBV3-2|TRBJ1-4
ASSQAIGQANEKLF
>TRBV11-2|TRBJ2-7
ASSPRIGTAIRVY
>TRBV5-1|TRBJ1-6
ASSLEGVWSPLH
>TRBV27|TRBJ1-4
ASSPSQGADEKLF
>TRBV18|TRBJ2-2
ASSPPGTRGSGELF
>TRBV27|TRBJ2-7
ASSLNQGLDEQY
>TRBV11-1|TRBJ2-1
ASSPATANEQF
>TRBV7-9|TRBJ2-7
ASSLAPGLDRLWQY
>TRBV7-2|TRBJ1-1
ASIDIRGTEAF
>TRBV28|TRBJ2-1
ASSSPPTPGRVYNEQF